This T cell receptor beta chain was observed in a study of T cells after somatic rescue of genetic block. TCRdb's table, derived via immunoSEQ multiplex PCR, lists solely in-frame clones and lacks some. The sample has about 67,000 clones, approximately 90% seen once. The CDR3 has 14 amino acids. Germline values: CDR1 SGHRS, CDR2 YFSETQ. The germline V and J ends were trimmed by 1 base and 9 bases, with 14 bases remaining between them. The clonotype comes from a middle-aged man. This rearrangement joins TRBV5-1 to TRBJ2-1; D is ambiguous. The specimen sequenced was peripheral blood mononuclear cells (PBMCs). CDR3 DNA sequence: TGCGCCAGCAGCTTGTTCCCAGCGTCCGGTGAGCAGTTCTTC. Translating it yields CASSLFPASGEQFF.